Described below is a single TCR beta chain sequence and its context. Clones were sequenced by immunoSEQ multiplex PCR, and TCRdb holds only the in-frame ones, with some missing. The data show 100,000 to 150,000 clones, with 80% to 90% seen just once and over 9.5% held by the top ten. The data are from a study of T cell responses to AZD1222 COVID-19 vaccine. The CDR3 extends over 17 amino acids. Germline V gene sequence: CDR1 MGHRA, CDR2 YSYEKL. Trimming pared 0 bases from V and 1 base from J, leaving 14 bases between. The V call is TRBV4-1, the J call TRBJ2-3, with D perhaps TRBD1 or TRBD2 (5 bases each). Sequenced here: peripheral blood, sampled on day 0 of AZD1222 vaccination. The receptor was isolated from an adult in good health. The CDR3 region is CASSQETGTSGTDTQYF. DNA for the CDR3: TGCGCCAGCAGCCAAGAGACGGGGACCTCCGGCACAGATACGCAGTATTTT.